The rows below give T cell receptor beta chains drawn from one sample of a study of blood T cell repertoires in COVID-19. Libraries were prepared by immunoSEQ multiplex PCR; TCRdb keeps only in-frame clonotypes and omits some of them. The data hold some 180,000 clones, with more than 75% observed a single time. The sequenced material came from peripheral blood. These receptors all come from a woman in her sixties or seventies with COVID-19, enrolled during active disease. Both conserved end residues are part of each CDR3. The D gene is left open where the match is weak. Clone size is shown for a subset of rows, as once, few, many or a class of expanded clone.

D,size,J,V,DNA,CDR3
.,.,TRBJ1-1,TRBV7-9,TGTGCCAGCCGATTGACAGAGAACACTGAAGCTTTCTTT,CASRLTENTEAFF
.,.,TRBJ2-5,TRBV4-3,TGCGCCAGCAGCCAAGACACAGGTTACCAAGAGACCCAGTACTTC,CASSQDTGYQETQYF
.,.,TRBJ2-2,TRBV19,TGTGCCAGTAGCTTTGGTCCCCTAGCTGGTGGCACCGGGGAGCTGTTTTTT,CASSFGPLAGGTGELFF
.,few,TRBJ2-2,TRBV3-1/TRBV3-2,TGTGCCAGCAGCCAAGACTCCAACACCGGGGAGCTGTTTTTT,CASSQDSNTGELFF
TRBD1,.,TRBJ1-2,TRBV24-1,TGTGCCACCAGTAAGGGACCGGGACAGGGATCCGGCTACACCTTC,CATSKGPGQGSGYTF
.,once,TRBJ2-5,TRBV6-5,TGTGCCAGCAGTTCATGGGAAGGAGGGACCCAGTACTTC,CASSSWEGGTQYF
.,.,TRBJ1-5,TRBV7-2,TGTGCCAGCAGCACTCAGGCGGGGCGGGGCAATCAGCCCCAGCATTTT,CASSTQAGRGNQPQHF
.,once,TRBJ2-1,TRBV7-2,TGTGCCAGCAGCTTAGACCGGGGCTCCTACAATGAGCAGTTCTTC,CASSLDRGSYNEQFF
TRBD1,.,TRBJ1-4,TRBV5-1,TGCGCCAGCAGCAAGGGACAGGGGAATGAAAAACTGTTTTTT,CASSKGQGNEKLFF
TRBD1,.,TRBJ2-5,TRBV11-2,TGTGCCAGCAGCCTGACCAGGGGGCTCGGGGAGACCCAGTACTTC,CASSLTRGLGETQYF
.,.,TRBJ1-5,TRBV6-2/TRBV6-3,TGTGCCAGCAGTTACGTGGAGTTAAATCAGCCCCAGCATTTT,CASSYVELNQPQHF
TRBD1,.,TRBJ2-5,TRBV5-6,TGTGCCAGCAGCACCGGGACAGGGGGCTCGGAGACCCAGTACTTC,CASSTGTGGSETQYF
.,.,TRBJ1-4,TRBV27,TGTGCCAGCAGCATCTTCGGGAACAGGGTAAATGAAAAACTGTTTTTT,CASSIFGNRVNEKLFF
TRBD2,.,TRBJ2-3,TRBV3-1/TRBV3-2,TGTGCCAGCAGCCAAGAGCGACTAGCGGGGACCACAGATACGCAGTATTTT,CASSQERLAGTTDTQYF
TRBD2,.,TRBJ2-1,TRBV30,TGTGCCTGGAACCTGATGACTAGCGGGTTCTCCTACAATGAGCAGTTCTTC,CAWNLMTSGFSYNEQFF
TRBD2,.,TRBJ2-3,TRBV10-3,TGTGCCATCAACCAAGCGGGGAGTAGCACAGATACGCAGTATTTT,CAINQAGSSTDTQYF
TRBD1,.,TRBJ1-5,TRBV7-9,TGTGCCAGCAGCGGCCAGGACAGGCGGAATCAGCCCCAGCATTTT,CASSGQDRRNQPQHF
TRBD1,many,TRBJ1-1,TRBV5-1,TGCGCCAGCAGCCAGAATTTACCGGGACAGGGGAAGGCTGAAGCTTTCTTT,CASSQNLPGQGKAEAFF
.,.,TRBJ2-3,TRBV4-1,TGCGCCAGCAGCCAAGTGCAGGTTAGCACAGATACGCAGTATTTT,CASSQVQVSTDTQYF
.,.,TRBJ2-3,TRBV11-3,TGTGCCAGCAGCTACTTAACAGATACGCAGTATTTT,CASSYLTDTQYF
.,.,TRBJ2-1,TRBV7-3,TGTGCCAGCAGCGTTGGGACTTCACAAAGGGTGCAGTTCTTC,CASSVGTSQRVQFF
TRBD1,few,TRBJ1-1,TRBV5-6,TGTGCCAGCAGCTACGGGACAGGGCGGAACACTGAAGCTTTCTTT,CASSYGTGRNTEAFF
TRBD2,.,TRBJ2-1,TRBV9,TGTGCCAGCAGCGTAGGGGCGGGAGCCTCCTACAATGAGCAGTTCTTC,CASSVGAGASYNEQFF
.,.,TRBJ2-2,TRBV5-6,TGTGCCAGCAGCTCCCTGGACAGGAACACCGGGGAGCTGTTTTTT,CASSSLDRNTGELFF
TRBD1,.,TRBJ1-1,TRBV27,TGTGCCAGCAGTTTCGCCAGGACAGGACTCACTGAAGCTTTCTTT,CASSFARTGLTEAFF
TRBD1,.,TRBJ2-2,TRBV19,TGTGCCAGTAGTATTGATTCGACAGGGCTCACCGGGGAGCTGTTTTTT,CASSIDSTGLTGELFF
.,.,TRBJ1-2,TRBV7-2,TGTGCCAGCAGCTTAGGTAACGTGAGGCAGGGGATGGCTGGCTACACCTTC,CASSLGNVRQGMAGYTF
.,once,TRBJ1-5,TRBV11-2,TGTGCCAGCAGCTTAGAACAGGGTCACAATCAGCCCCAGCATTTT,CASSLEQGHNQPQHF
.,.,TRBJ2-5,TRBV5-1,TGCGCCAGCAGCTTGACGGTTGGAGAGACCCAGTACTTC,CASSLTVGETQYF
.,.,TRBJ1-2,TRBV5-1,TGCGCCAGCAGATTCACCCCCAGGGGAGCGGAGGGCTACACCTTC,CASRFTPRGAEGYTF
.,.,TRBJ1-1,TRBV18,TGTGCCAGCTCACCACTCGGTCGCCAGAACACTGAAGCTTTCTTT,CASSPLGRQNTEAFF
.,.,TRBJ1-1,TRBV19,TGTGCCAGTAGTTTACAGGGATTGAACACTGAAGCTTTCTTT,CASSLQGLNTEAFF
TRBD2,once,TRBJ2-5,TRBV7-9,TGTGCCAGCAGCTTACGCGGGAGCCTACAAGAGACCCAGTACTTC,CASSLRGSLQETQYF
TRBD2,.,TRBJ2-1,TRBV9,TGTGCCAGCAGCCCATCGGGGGGTCTCTCCTACAATGAGCAGTTCTTC,CASSPSGGLSYNEQFF
.,.,TRBJ2-3,TRBV4-3,TGCGCCAGCAGCCAAATTACAGGGGAGGCAGATACGCAGTATTTT,CASSQITGEADTQYF
.,.,TRBJ1-6,TRBV5-6,TGTGCCAGCAGCTTGGGGCCAGGGGCCGTGAGCTCCTATAATTCACCCCTCCACTTT,CASSLGPGAVSSYNSPLHF
.,.,TRBJ2-3,TRBV21-1,TGTGCCAGCAGCAAAGACAGTAGACCGGGAGGTAGCACAGATACGCAGTATTTT,CASSKDSRPGGSTDTQYF
.,.,TRBJ2-1,TRBV5-4,TGTGCCAGCAGCTCCCAGGGCGGCTACAATGAGCAGTTCTTC,CASSSQGGYNEQFF
.,.,TRBJ2-1,TRBV7-3,TGTGCCAGCAGCTTAAGTCCAAGCCCTTACAATGAGCAGTTCTTC,CASSLSPSPYNEQFF
.,.,TRBJ2-1,TRBV12-3/TRBV12-4,TGTGCCAGCAGTGAATTAGCGGCAGGAGAGCAGTTCTTC,CASSELAAGEQFF